These 12 T cell receptor beta chains share one sample of origin, sequenced in a study of blood T cell repertoires in COVID-19. The table came from immunoSEQ multiplex PCR; TCRdb's copy has only in-frame clones and leaves some out. The table lists about 160,000 clones, 80% to 85% of them singletons. The sample taken for sequencing was PBMCs or T cells enriched from blood (not recorded which). These receptor sequences come from a woman between 45 and 60 years old who had recovered from COVID-19.

The J gene is TRBJ1-6, the V gene TRBV7-9; TRBD1 matches at 7 bases. Germline trimming cut 8 bases from V and 7 bases from J; bases unmatched to any gene: 8. Germline lookup yields CDR1 SEHNR and CDR2 FQNEAQ (reference sequence). The CDR3 sequence is 14 residues long. For the CDR3, the DNA is TGTGCCAGCCGAGGGACAGCCAAGAATTCACCCCTCCACTTT. This encodes CASRGTAKNSPLHF.

This chain connects TRBV24-1 to TRBJ2-1; D is possibly TRBD2 (7 bases). The germline gives CDR1 KGHDR, CDR2 SFDVKD. Trimming shortened V by 4 bases and J by 0 bases, and 15 bases separated the two germline ends. The CDR3 spans 17 residues. CDR3 bases: TGTGCCACCAGTGACGTAAGCGGGACAAGCTCCTACAATGAGCAGTTCTTC. Translation gives CATSDVSGTSSYNEQFF.

The chain is built from TRBV18 and TRBJ1-5, with D tentatively TRBD1 (5 bases). This CDR3 has 16 residues. Trimming shortened V by 3 bases and J by 6 bases, and 18 bases separated the two germline ends. Germline V gene sequence: CDR1 KGHSH, CDR2 LQKENI. CDR3 nucleotides: TGTGCCAGCTCACCGGCAGGGTACGGCGCAGGTCAGCCCCAGCATTTT. It yields the protein CASSPAGYGAGQPQHF.

The chain joins TRBV6-5 to TRBJ1-1, with a tentative D call TRBD1 (6 bases). The CDR3 extends over 15 amino acids. V was trimmed by 4 bases and J by 5 bases, leaving 17 bases between them. Germline assignment: CDR1 MNHEY and CDR2 SVGAGI. The DNA of the CDR3 is TGTGCCAGCAGTTTTAGGATAGGGGGTGGAACTGAAGCTTTCTTT. This encodes CASSFRIGGGTEAFF.

This CDR3 reads CASRPRTGMDEQFF. The CDR3 nucleotides are TGTGCCAGCAGACCAAGGACAGGGATGGATGAGCAGTTCTTC. The V and J genes are TRBV11-1 and TRBJ2-1; 8 positions agree with TRBD1. The CDR3 totals 14 residues. Germline V gene lookup returns CDR1 SGHAT and CDR2 FQDESV (reference sequence). Trimming cost V 6 bases and J 8 bases; bases outside gene matches: 9.

The rearrangement uses TRBV7-3 and TRBJ2-1; a possible D gene is TRBD1 (6 bases). CDR3 size: 14 residues. From germline, CDR1 is SGHTA and CDR2 FQGTGA. The ends were cut back, 5 bases at V and 6 bases at J, with 14 bases in the middle. The CDR3 sequence is CASSMGARVNEQFF. Written as DNA, the CDR3 is TGTGCCAGCAGCATGGGGGCAAGGGTCAATGAGCAGTTCTTC.

V is TRBV28 and J is TRBJ1-5; no clear D. This CDR3 is 14 amino acids long. Trimming pared 6 bases from V and 0 bases from J, leaving 9 bases between. Germline CDR1 and CDR2: MDHEN and SYDVKM. The CDR3 region is CASRGGNSNQPQHF. CDR3 nucleotide sequence: TGTGCCAGCAGGGGAGGGAATAGCAATCAGCCCCAGCATTTT.

This clone has more than one count but fewer than ten. The V and J genes are TRBV29-1 and TRBJ2-7; 11 nucleotides agree with TRBD2. J was trimmed by 7 bases and V by 4 bases; bases with no gene match: 6. CDR3 length: 13 residues. Per the germline V gene, CDR1 is SQVTM and CDR2 is ANQGSEA. DNA of the CDR3: TGCAGCGTTGTAGTTAGCGGGAGGGGTGAGCAGTACTTC. Its translation: CSVVVSGRGEQYF.

The chain combines TRBV28 with TRBJ2-7; the D gene is possibly TRBD1 (5 bases). The CDR3 extends over 16 amino acids. Trimming cost V 2 bases and J 1 base, with 15 bases left between them. The germline V gene has CDR1 MDHEN and CDR2 SYDVKM. Written as DNA, the CDR3 is TGTGCCAGCAGTTTAAGGGGCAGGCTATCTTCCTACGAGCAGTACTTC. Amino acids: CASSLRGRLSSYEQYF. The full variable domain, with the rest looked up from reference TRBV28 and TRBJ2-7, is DVKVTQSSRYLVKRTGEKVFLECVQDMDHENMFWYRQDPGLGLRLIYFSYDVKMKEKGDIPEGYSVSREKKERFSLILESASTNQTSMYLCASSLRGRLSSYEQYFGPGTRLTVT.

This chain uses TRBV28 with TRBJ2-3, with D perhaps TRBD1 (6 bases). The CDR3 totals 14 residues. Trimming cost V 3 bases and J 5 bases, with 12 bases left between them. Germline CDR1 and CDR2: MDHEN and SYDVKM. CDR3 in DNA: TGTGCCAGCAGTTTTCAGGGGTCGGGAGATACGCAGTATTTT. It codes for CASSFQGSGDTQYF.

The chain links TRBV3-1 (or the pseudogene TRBV3-2) to TRBJ1-5, with D maybe TRBD1 (5 bases). The CDR3 is 12 amino acids. V lost 2 bases and J lost 9, with 8 bases in between. Germline V gene data show CDR1 as LGHDT and CDR2 as YNNKEL (reference sequence). CDR3 in amino acids: CASSQKTGPQHF. Here the CDR3 DNA reads TGTGCCAGCAGCCAAAAAACAGGGCCCCAGCATTTT.

The genes are TRBV7-3 and TRBJ1-1, with D unresolved. Germline values: CDR1 SGHTA, CDR2 FQGTGA. CDR3 size: 14 residues. Deletions cut 3 bases from V and 2 bases from J, with 10 bases between. The CDR3 DNA reads as TGTGCCAGCAGCTTCCTATTTATTAACACTGAAGCTTTCTTT. It translates to CASSFLFINTEAFF.